These 21 T cell receptor beta chains share one sample of origin, sequenced in a study of blood T cell repertoires in COVID-19. Data came from immunoSEQ multiplex PCR; TCRdb stores just in-frame clones and leaves some out. The sample contains approximately 200,000 clones, about 80% of which appear only once. The sequenced sample consisted of peripheral blood. The receptor set was obtained from a woman between 50 and 59 years old with acute or convalescent COVID-19.

This clone came up a few times. This chain links TRBV3-1 (or the pseudogene TRBV3-2) with TRBJ1-5; the D is unclear. The germline V gene has CDR1 LGHDT and CDR2 YNNKEL (reference sequence). V was clipped by 3 bases and J by 9 bases, with 9 bases between them. CDR3 size: 12 residues. The CDR3 loop is CASSQPPGPQHF. Here the CDR3 DNA reads TGTGCCAGCAGCCAGCCTCCGGGGCCCCAGCATTTT.

V and J are TRBV15 and TRBJ2-3; D may be TRBD1 (5 bases). The CDR3 length is 14 residues. V lost 4 bases and J 0 bases, leaving 8 bases between the germline ends. CDR1 and CDR2 from the germline V gene are LNHNV and YYDKDF (reference sequence). The CDR3 loop is CATSTGASTDTQYF. CDR3 sequence (DNA): TGTGCCACCAGCACTGGGGCTAGCACAGATACGCAGTATTTT.

The CDR3 loop is CASSWAGGYNEQFF. CDR3 nucleotide sequence: TGTGCCAGCAGCTGGGCGGGGGGATACAATGAGCAGTTCTTC. J is TRBJ2-1 and V is TRBV11-3; 8 bases are shared with TRBD2. Germline assignment: CDR1 SGHNT and CDR2 YENEEA. There are 14 residues in the CDR3. With V trimmed by 4 bases and J by 4 bases, 3 bases remained unmatched.

CDR3 region: CASKARETYEQYF. DNA of the CDR3: TGTGCCAGCAAAGCCCGGGAGACCTACGAGCAGTACTTC. The chain couples TRBV3-1 (or the pseudogene TRBV3-2) to TRBJ2-7, with D possibly TRBD2 on 6 matching bases. The V and J ends lost 7 bases and 2 bases respectively, with 12 bases between them. The germline gives CDR1 LGHDT, CDR2 YNNKEL (reference sequence). The CDR3 totals 13 residues.

This chain uses TRBV10-1 with TRBJ2-7; a weak D match, TRBD2 (6 bases). The V end lost 7 bases, the J end lost 3 bases, and 19 bases lay between the germline ends. Germline CDR1 reads WNHNN; CDR2 reads SYGVQD (reference sequence). The CDR3 loop spans 15 amino acids. CDR3 sequence (DNA): TGCGCCAGCACCACCCCACGGGGGATTGACTACGAGCAGTACTTC. Protein sequence: CASTTPRGIDYEQYF.

This clone was picked up a small number of times. V usage is TRBV28 and J usage is TRBJ2-2; D might be TRBD1 (6 bases). The V end was cut by 7 bases, the J end by 6 bases, with 18 bases between. The CDR3 contains 15 residues. Germline CDR1 MDHEN, CDR2 SYDVKM. This CDR3 reads CASTYSGAWAGELFF. CDR3 sequence (DNA): TGTGCCAGCACATATTCAGGGGCTTGGGCCGGGGAGCTGTTTTTT.

In DNA, the CDR3 is TGTGCCAGCAGTGTACAGGGGCCCGGGGAGCTGTTTTTT. Its translation: CASSVQGPGELFF. The chain recombines TRBV27 with TRBJ2-2, with 7 nucleotides matching TRBD1. V gave up 5 bases and J gave up 6 bases; unmatched junction bases: 3. The length of the CDR3 is 13 residues. Germline CDR1 MNHEY, CDR2 SMNVEV (reference sequence).

The genes are TRBV6-2 or TRBV6-3 and TRBJ1-2; the D is unclear. CDR3 length equals 13 residues. V lost 6 bases, J lost 6 bases, and 14 bases lay in between. Germline V gene lookup returns CDR1 MNHEY and CDR2 SVGEGT. CDR3 sequence reads: CASSLKRQDGYTF. The CDR3, as DNA: TGTGCCAGCAGCCTCAAGAGGCAAGATGGCTACACCTTC.

This chain connects TRBV7-9 to TRBJ2-1; weak D call: TRBD1 (6 bases). This CDR3 contains 11 residues. Germline CDR1 is SEHNR and CDR2 is FQNEAQ (reference sequence). V lost 4 bases and J 15 bases, leaving 13 bases between the germline ends. CDR3 in DNA: TGTGCCAGCAGCTCAGGGTTAGGGGGGTTCTTC. Translated, it gives CASSSGLGGFF. The entire variable domain, with the rest obtained from reference TRBV7-9 and TRBJ2-1, is as follows: DTGVSQNPRHKITKRGQNVTFRCDPISEHNRLYWYRQTLGQGPEFLTYFQNEAQLEKSRLLSDRFSAERPKGSFSTLEIQRTEQGDSAMYLCASSSGLGGFFGPGTRLTVL.

V is TRBV28 and J is TRBJ2-4, with 9 nucleotides matching TRBD2. J gave up 7 bases and V 5 bases, and 9 bases lay outside the gene matches. Germline values: CDR1 MDHEN, CDR2 SYDVKM. This CDR3 contains 15 residues. The CDR3 reads CASSPVSGSTNIQYF. The CDR3 DNA sequence: TGTGCCAGCAGTCCGGTTAGCGGGAGTACTAACATTCAGTACTTC. Together with reference TRBV28 and TRBJ2-4, the CDR3 gives the full variable domain: DVKVTQSSRYLVKRTGEKVFLECVQDMDHENMFWYRQDPGLGLRLIYFSYDVKMKEKGDIPEGYSVSREKKERFSLILESASTNQTSMYLCASSPVSGSTNIQYFGAGTRLSVL.

The V and J genes are TRBV6-6 and TRBJ2-3, with 9 bases aligning to TRBD2. With 5 bases clipped from V and 3 bases from J, the junction kept 6 bases outside the gene matches. The CDR3 has 15 residues. The V gene's germline CDR1 is MNHNY and CDR2 SVGAGI (reference sequence). This CDR3 reads CASSPALAGTDTQYF. As DNA, the CDR3 is TGTGCCAGCAGTCCGGCTCTAGCGGGAACAGATACGCAGTATTTT.

This clone has a handful of counts. This sequence joins TRBV5-1 and TRBJ2-3, with 9 bases lining up with TRBD2. The CDR3 spans 16 residues. Unmatched junction bases numbered 7, after V lost 0 bases and J lost 5 bases. Germline-derived CDR1 and CDR2 are SGHRS and YFSETQ. The CDR3 region is CASSLVATSGQDTQYF. The CDR3 DNA is TGCGCCAGCAGCTTGGTTGCGACTAGCGGACAAGATACGCAGTATTTT.

The chain carries TRBV19 and TRBJ2-1; the match to TRBD2 covers 10 bases. The CDR3 contains 15 residues. V lost 3 bases to trimming and J lost 10 bases; unmatched junction nucleotides: 9. CDR1 is LNHDA, CDR2 SQIVND, per germline (reference sequence). CDR3 nucleotides: TGTGCCAGTAGTATGATCTCTAGCGGGAGAAACGAGCAGTTCTTC. It codes for CASSMISSGRNEQFF.

The CDR3: CASSAGQGAEGGYTF. CDR3 nucleotides: TGTGCCAGCAGCGCCGGACAGGGGGCGGAAGGTGGCTACACCTTC. The chain combines TRBV9 with TRBJ1-2; 11 positions agree with TRBD1. The CDR3 sequence is 15 residues long. CDR1 SGDLS and CDR2 YYNGEE come from the germline V gene. V shed 3 bases, J shed 7 bases, and the junction held 8 bases outside the gene matches.

The rearrangement joins TRBV6-5 to TRBJ1-2; D not resolved. The V gene's germline CDR1 is MNHEY and CDR2 SVGAGI. With 10 bases removed from V and 2 bases from J, the gap between germline ends came to 17 bases. This CDR3 spans 14 amino acids. DNA for the CDR3: TGTGCCATCCGGGGATCAAGTACCAACTATGGCTACACCTTC. It yields the protein CAIRGSSTNYGYTF.

This clone was counted once. V gene TRBV27 combines with J gene TRBJ1-1; 9 nucleotides line up with TRBD1. V trimming: 0 bases; J trimming: 8 bases; junction bases outside the gene matches: 10. Per germline, CDR1 MNHEY and CDR2 SMNVEV (reference sequence). This CDR3 region has 16 residues. CDR3 loop: CASSLSGLQGAWEAFF. For the CDR3, the DNA is TGTGCCAGCAGTTTATCTGGCCTACAGGGGGCCTGGGAAGCTTTCTTT.

The table lists this clone with a few counts. This chain joins TRBV7-2 and TRBJ1-5, with 10 bases identical to TRBD1. Trimming cost V 8 bases and J 9 bases; bases outside gene matches: 13. Germline V CDR1 and CDR2: SGHTA, FQGNSA. This CDR3 has 15 amino acids. This CDR3 is CASGPRGTGALPQHF. The CDR3 region has the DNA TGTGCCAGCGGACCCAGGGGGACAGGGGCTTTGCCCCAGCATTTT. The full variable domain, in which reference TRBV7-2 and TRBJ1-5 provide the parts outside the CDR3, is GAGVSQSPSNKVTEKGKDVELRCDPISGHTALYWYRQSLGQGLEFLIYFQGNSAPDKSGLPSDRFSAERTGGSVSTLTIQRTQQEDSAVYLCASGPRGTGALPQHFGDGTRLSIL.

The chain joins TRBV20-1 to TRBJ1-5; D is uncertain. Germline CDR1 reads DFQATT; CDR2 reads SNEGSKA (reference sequence). The ends were cut back, 3 bases at V and 0 bases at J, with 15 bases in the middle. This CDR3 region has 16 residues. CDR3 amino acids: CSASPRGVYSNQPQHF. For the CDR3, the DNA is TGCAGTGCTAGTCCTCGGGGAGTATATAGCAATCAGCCCCAGCATTTT.

The chain uses TRBV2 and TRBJ1-5; a weak D match, TRBD1 (5 bases). The CDR3 is made up of 13 amino acids. Trimming pared 6 bases from V and 1 base from J, leaving 7 bases between. Germline values: CDR1 SNHLY, CDR2 FYNNEI. The CDR3 loop is CASSRESNQPQHF. Written as DNA, the CDR3 is TGTGCCAGCAGCAGGGAAAGCAATCAGCCCCAGCATTTT. Full variable domain (missing parts from reference TRBV2 and TRBJ1-5): EPEVTQTPSHQVTQMGQEVILRCVPISNHLYFYWYRQILGQKVEFLVSFYNNEISEKSEIFDDQFSVERPDGSNFTLKIRSTKLEDSAMYFCASSRESNQPQHFGDGTRLSIL.

The genes are TRBV10-3 and TRBJ2-5, with 8 bases identical to TRBD1. The junction had 2 bases not matched to a gene; V was cut back by 7 bases and J by 4 bases. Germline CDR1 ENHRY, CDR2 SYGVKD. CDR3 length: 12 residues. The CDR3 spells CAIKGTGETQYF. The CDR3 coding sequence is TGTGCCATCAAGGGGACAGGAGAGACCCAGTACTTC.

V is TRBV30 and J is TRBJ1-2, with no clear D. Germline CDR1 reads GTSNPN; CDR2 reads SVGIG (reference sequence). The CDR3 has 12 residues. V was cut by 4 bases and J by 7 bases, with 13 bases left in between. The CDR3 sequence: CAWTLGAFGYTF. CDR3 sequence (DNA): TGTGCCTGGACCCTCGGTGCCTTTGGCTACACCTTC.